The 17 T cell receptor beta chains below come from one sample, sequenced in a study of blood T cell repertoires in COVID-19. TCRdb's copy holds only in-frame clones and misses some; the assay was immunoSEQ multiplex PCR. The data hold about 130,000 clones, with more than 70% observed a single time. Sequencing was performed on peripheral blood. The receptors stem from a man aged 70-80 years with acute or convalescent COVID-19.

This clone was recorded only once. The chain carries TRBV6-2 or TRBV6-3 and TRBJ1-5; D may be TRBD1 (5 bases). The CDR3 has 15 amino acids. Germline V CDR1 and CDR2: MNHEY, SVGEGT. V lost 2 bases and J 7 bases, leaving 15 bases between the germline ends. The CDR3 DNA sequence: TGTGCCAGCAGTTACGGCGGGGCCGGGGGACAGCCCCAGCATTTT. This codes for CASSYGGAGGQPQHF.

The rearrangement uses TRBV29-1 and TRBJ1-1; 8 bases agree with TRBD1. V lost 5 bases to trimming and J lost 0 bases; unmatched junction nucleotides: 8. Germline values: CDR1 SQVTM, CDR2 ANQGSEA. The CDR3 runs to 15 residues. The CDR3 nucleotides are TGCAGCGTTACCGGGACAGGCGTCTTGAACACTGAAGCTTTCTTT. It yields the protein CSVTGTGVLNTEAFF.

The CDR3 sequence is CASVPTGGRVTQYF. CDR3 bases: TGCGCCAGCGTCCCGACAGGGGGCCGGGTGACCCAGTACTTC. The genes are TRBV10-2 and TRBJ2-5, with 10 bases lining up with TRBD1. Germline CDR1 reads WSHSY; CDR2 reads SAAADI. With 8 bases clipped from V and 7 bases from J, the junction kept 10 bases outside the gene matches. This CDR3 has 14 amino acids.

CDR3 amino acids: CASSYNGGPDTQYF. The CDR3 DNA sequence: TGTGCCAGCAGTTATAACGGGGGGCCAGATACGCAGTATTTT. The rearrangement uses TRBV27 and TRBJ2-3, with D perhaps TRBD2 (7 bases). Trimming shortened V by 4 bases and J by 4 bases, and 12 bases separated the two germline ends. The germline gives CDR1 MNHEY, CDR2 SMNVEV (reference sequence). CDR3 length equals 14 residues.

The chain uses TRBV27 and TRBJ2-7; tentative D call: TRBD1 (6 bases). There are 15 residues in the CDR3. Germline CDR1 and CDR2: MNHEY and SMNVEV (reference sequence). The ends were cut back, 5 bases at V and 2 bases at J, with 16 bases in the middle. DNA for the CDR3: TGTGCCAGCAGTCCGTACAGGGTGGTACCCTACGAGCAGTACTTC. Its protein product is CASSPYRVVPYEQYF.

The CDR3 protein is CASSLVLGLPGQETQYF. The CDR3, as DNA: TGTGCCAGCAGCTTAGTACTCGGGCTCCCGGGACAAGAGACCCAGTACTTC. The J gene is TRBJ2-5, the V gene TRBV11-2, with D possibly being TRBD2 (5 bases). The CDR3 extends over 17 amino acids. Trimming cost V 1 base and J 2 bases, with 17 bases left between them. Germline lookup yields CDR1 SGHAT and CDR2 FQNNGV.

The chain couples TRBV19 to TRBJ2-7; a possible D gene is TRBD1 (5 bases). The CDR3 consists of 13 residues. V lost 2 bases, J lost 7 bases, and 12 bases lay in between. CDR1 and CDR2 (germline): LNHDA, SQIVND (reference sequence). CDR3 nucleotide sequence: TGTGCCAGTAGTATACAGGGCTCGGGTGAGCAGTACTTC. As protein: CASSIQGSGEQYF.

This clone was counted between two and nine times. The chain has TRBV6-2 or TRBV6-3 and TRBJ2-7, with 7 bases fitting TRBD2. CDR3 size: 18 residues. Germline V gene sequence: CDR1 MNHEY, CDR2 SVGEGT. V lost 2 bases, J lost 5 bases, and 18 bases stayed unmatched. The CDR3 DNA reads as TGTGCCAGCAGTTACCCCCCCGGAAGCGGGGCTAGAACGAACGAGCAGTACTTC. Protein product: CASSYPPGSGARTNEQYF.

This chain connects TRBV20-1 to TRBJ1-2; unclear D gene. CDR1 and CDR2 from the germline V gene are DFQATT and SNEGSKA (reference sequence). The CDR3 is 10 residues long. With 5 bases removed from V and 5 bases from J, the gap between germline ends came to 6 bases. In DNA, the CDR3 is TGCAGTGCTTCAGGATATGGCTACACCTTC. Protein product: CSASGYGYTF.

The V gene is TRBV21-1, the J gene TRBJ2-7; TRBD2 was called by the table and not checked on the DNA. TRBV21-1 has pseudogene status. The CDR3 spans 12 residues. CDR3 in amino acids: CASSKAPYEQYF. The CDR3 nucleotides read TGTGCCAGCAGCAAAGCCCCTTACGAGCAGTACTTC.

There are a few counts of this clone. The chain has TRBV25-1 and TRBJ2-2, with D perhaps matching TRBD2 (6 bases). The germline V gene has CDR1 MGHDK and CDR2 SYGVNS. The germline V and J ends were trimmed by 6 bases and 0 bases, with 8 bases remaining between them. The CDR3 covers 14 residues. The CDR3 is CASRRDSNTGELFF. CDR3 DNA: TGTGCCAGCAGGCGGGACTCGAACACCGGGGAGCTGTTTTTT.

The CDR3 DNA is TGTGCCTGGAACCTCTGGACAGGGGTTCTGGCAGATACGCAGTATTTT. Translating gives CAWNLWTGVLADTQYF. The chain joins TRBV30 to TRBJ2-3, with TRBD1 matching 9 bases. This CDR3 is 16 amino acids long. V gave up 4 bases and J gave up 4 bases; unmatched junction bases: 12. Germline V lookup: CDR1 GTSNPN, CDR2 SVGIG (reference sequence).

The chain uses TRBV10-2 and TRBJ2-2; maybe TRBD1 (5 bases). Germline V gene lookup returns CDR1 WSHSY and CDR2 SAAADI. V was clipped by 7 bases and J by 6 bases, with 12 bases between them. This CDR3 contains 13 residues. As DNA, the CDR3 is TGCGCCAGCAAGGGGTCCAACGCCGGGGAGCTGTTTTTT. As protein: CASKGSNAGELFF.

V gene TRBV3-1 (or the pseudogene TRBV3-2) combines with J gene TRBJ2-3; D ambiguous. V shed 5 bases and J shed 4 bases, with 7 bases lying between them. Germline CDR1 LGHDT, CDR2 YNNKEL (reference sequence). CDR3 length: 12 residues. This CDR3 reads CASSSQSDTQYF. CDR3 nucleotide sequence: TGTGCCAGCAGCTCCCAATCAGATACGCAGTATTTT.

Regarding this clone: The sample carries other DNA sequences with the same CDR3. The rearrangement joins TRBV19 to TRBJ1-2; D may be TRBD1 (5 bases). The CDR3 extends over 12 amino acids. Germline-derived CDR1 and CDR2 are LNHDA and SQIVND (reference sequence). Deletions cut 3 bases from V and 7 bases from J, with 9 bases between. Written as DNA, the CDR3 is TGTGCCAGTAGTATCGGAGGGGCTGGCTACACCTTC. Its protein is CASSIGGAGYTF. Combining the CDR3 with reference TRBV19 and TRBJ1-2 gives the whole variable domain DGGITQSPKYLFRKEGQNVTLSCEQNLNHDAMYWYRQDPGQGLRLIYYSQIVNDFQKGDIAEGYSVSREKKESFPLTVTSAQKNPTAFYLCASSIGGAGYTFGSGTRLTVV.

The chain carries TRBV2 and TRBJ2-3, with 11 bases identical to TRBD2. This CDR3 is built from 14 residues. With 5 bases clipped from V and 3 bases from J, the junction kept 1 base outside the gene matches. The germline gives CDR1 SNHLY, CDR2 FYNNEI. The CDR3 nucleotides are TGTGCCAGCAGTCGACTAGCGGGAACAGATACGCAGTATTTT. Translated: CASSRLAGTDTQYF.

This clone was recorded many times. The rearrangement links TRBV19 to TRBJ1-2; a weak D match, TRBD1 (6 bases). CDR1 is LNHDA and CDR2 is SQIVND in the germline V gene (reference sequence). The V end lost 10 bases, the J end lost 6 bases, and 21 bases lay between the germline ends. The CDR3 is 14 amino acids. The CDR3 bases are TGTGCCACTAAGACTTACGGGACATCACATGGCTACACCTTC. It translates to CATKTYGTSHGYTF.